These T cell receptor beta chains were read from a single sample in a study of blood T cell repertoires in COVID-19. Repertoires were generated with immunoSEQ multiplex PCR, while TCRdb's copy carries only in-frame clones and drops some. The sample carries about 280,000 clones, around nine tenths recorded once. The specimen sequenced was peripheral blood. Receptor source: a woman in her 40s who had recovered from COVID-19. The CDR3 runs from the conserved cysteine through the conserved F or W. The D gene is left open where the match is weak. Clone size, where shown, is once, few, many, or a class for clones that have expanded.

j_gene: TRBJ2-3
v_gene: TRBV7-3
d_gene: TRBD2
abundance: -
CDR3nt: TGTGCCAGCAGCTCCCCGGGACTAGCGGGCATATCAGATACGCAGTATTTT
CDR3aa: CASSSPGLAGISDTQYF

j_gene: TRBJ1-4
v_gene: TRBV5-8
d_gene: -
abundance: once
CDR3nt: TGTGCCAGCAGCTTCCACAGCTCTAATGAAAAACTGTTTTTT
CDR3aa: CASSFHSSNEKLFF

j_gene: TRBJ2-1
v_gene: TRBV3-1/TRBV3-2
d_gene: -
abundance: -
CDR3nt: TGTGCCAGCAGCCCAGGGGTGGCGGAGTACTACAATGAGCAGTTCTTC
CDR3aa: CASSPGVAEYYNEQFF

j_gene: TRBJ2-1
v_gene: TRBV2
d_gene: TRBD2
abundance: -
CDR3nt: TGTGCCAGCAGGGGCCTAGCGGGAGGGACCTACAATGAGCAGTTCTTC
CDR3aa: CASRGLAGGTYNEQFF

j_gene: TRBJ2-5
v_gene: TRBV5-1
d_gene: TRBD2
abundance: -
CDR3nt: TGCGCCAGCAGCCCGGGGACTAGCGGAGGCGAGACCCAGTACTTC
CDR3aa: CASSPGTSGGETQYF

j_gene: TRBJ1-1
v_gene: TRBV19
d_gene: -
abundance: -
CDR3nt: TGTGCCAGTAGTATAGTCCCTGGACAGCTGAACACTGAAGCTTTCTTT
CDR3aa: CASSIVPGQLNTEAFF

j_gene: TRBJ2-3
v_gene: TRBV5-4
d_gene: TRBD1
abundance: -
CDR3nt: TGTGCCAGCAGCTTTGGGACAGGCACAGATACGCAGTATTTT
CDR3aa: CASSFGTGTDTQYF

j_gene: TRBJ2-2
v_gene: TRBV28
d_gene: -
abundance: -
CDR3nt: TGTGCCAGCGAGGGGGAAGCAGGGCCCACCGGGGAGCTGTTTTTT
CDR3aa: CASEGEAGPTGELFF

j_gene: TRBJ2-3
v_gene: TRBV18
d_gene: -
abundance: -
CDR3nt: TGTGCCAGCTCGTCAGCGCCCCGGGACTCTCCTAGCACAGATACGCAGTATTTT
CDR3aa: CASSSAPRDSPSTDTQYF

j_gene: TRBJ2-5
v_gene: TRBV6-4
d_gene: TRBD2
abundance: -
CDR3nt: TGTGCCAGCAGTGAGGTTCAGGGACTAGCGGGGGCCTATCGGAGGGAGACCCAGTACTTC
CDR3aa: CASSEVQGLAGAYRRETQYF

j_gene: TRBJ2-1
v_gene: TRBV5-8
d_gene: TRBD2
abundance: -
CDR3nt: TGTGCCAGCAGCTTGGGGGGACTAGCTGGTGAGCAGTTCTTC
CDR3aa: CASSLGGLAGEQFF

j_gene: TRBJ2-5
v_gene: TRBV10-3
d_gene: TRBD2
abundance: -
CDR3nt: TGTGCCATCAGTAGAGAGACTAGCGAGAAAGAGACCCAGTACTTC
CDR3aa: CAISRETSEKETQYF

j_gene: TRBJ1-3
v_gene: TRBV5-1
d_gene: -
abundance: -
CDR3nt: TGCGCCAGCAGCCCAACTACCGGGAGAGACTCTGGAAACACCATATATTTT
CDR3aa: CASSPTTGRDSGNTIYF

j_gene: TRBJ1-5
v_gene: TRBV5-4
d_gene: -
abundance: once
CDR3nt: TGTGCCAGCAGCTTGTGCGGGTATTATAGCAATCAGCCCCAGCATTTT
CDR3aa: CASSLCGYYSNQPQHF

j_gene: TRBJ2-1
v_gene: TRBV20-1
d_gene: -
abundance: -
CDR3nt: TGCAGTGCTAGTCCCGGGGGCAATGAGCAGTTCTTC
CDR3aa: CSASPGGNEQFF

j_gene: TRBJ2-7
v_gene: TRBV6-5
d_gene: -
abundance: -
CDR3nt: TGTGCCAGCAGTTACTCGGTCGGGTCCTACGAGCAGTACTTC
CDR3aa: CASSYSVGSYEQYF

j_gene: TRBJ1-2
v_gene: TRBV30
d_gene: -
abundance: few
CDR3nt: TGTGCCTGGAAATCACAGCGGAGCTATGGCTACACCTTC
CDR3aa: CAWKSQRSYGYTF

j_gene: TRBJ1-1
v_gene: TRBV5-1
d_gene: -
abundance: once
CDR3nt: TGCGCCAGCAGCTTGGGGGGGCGCTTCGAAGCTTTCTTT
CDR3aa: CASSLGGRFEAFF

j_gene: TRBJ2-7
v_gene: TRBV6-6
d_gene: -
abundance: -
CDR3nt: TGTGCCAGCCCCGGCGGGAAGAGCTACGAGCAGTACTTC
CDR3aa: CASPGGKSYEQYF

j_gene: TRBJ1-5
v_gene: TRBV5-5
d_gene: -
abundance: -
CDR3nt: TGTGCCAGCAGCTTGCACGGGGGTAGTAGCAATCAGCCCCAGCATTTT
CDR3aa: CASSLHGGSSNQPQHF

j_gene: TRBJ1-2
v_gene: TRBV27
d_gene: -
abundance: -
CDR3nt: TGTGCCAGCCAGCTCACCGGGATCGGGGGTGGCTACACCTTC
CDR3aa: CASQLTGIGGGYTF

j_gene: TRBJ1-2
v_gene: TRBV5-4
d_gene: TRBD1
abundance: -
CDR3nt: TGTGCCAGCAGCCTACCGGGACAGGGAAGGGTAAACTATGGCTACACCTTC
CDR3aa: CASSLPGQGRVNYGYTF

j_gene: TRBJ2-1
v_gene: TRBV5-1
d_gene: -
abundance: -
CDR3nt: TGCGCCAGCAGTATTCGACTAGGGTTGAGGAATGAGCAGTTCTTC
CDR3aa: CASSIRLGLRNEQFF

j_gene: TRBJ2-5
v_gene: TRBV3-1/TRBV3-2
d_gene: -
abundance: -
CDR3nt: TGTGCCAGCAGCCGTAAAGAGACCCAGTACTTC
CDR3aa: CASSRKETQYF

j_gene: TRBJ2-1
v_gene: TRBV6-4
d_gene: TRBD2
abundance: -
CDR3nt: TGTGCCAGCAGCGTAGCGGGGGCCTCCTACAATGAGCAGTTCTTC
CDR3aa: CASSVAGASYNEQFF

j_gene: TRBJ1-6
v_gene: TRBV27
d_gene: TRBD1
abundance: -
CDR3nt: TGTGCCAGCAGTTTAAGTCAGGGGGCACCCCTCCACTTT
CDR3aa: CASSLSQGAPLHF

j_gene: TRBJ1-5
v_gene: TRBV6-1
d_gene: -
abundance: -
CDR3nt: TGTGCCAGCAGTGAAGCTCTCGGTCAGCCCCAGCATTTT
CDR3aa: CASSEALGQPQHF

j_gene: TRBJ2-5
v_gene: TRBV24-1
d_gene: TRBD1
abundance: -
CDR3nt: TGTGCCACCAGTGAGGCCGGACAGGGGGGCGGTGAGACCCAGTACTTC
CDR3aa: CATSEAGQGGGETQYF

j_gene: TRBJ2-1
v_gene: TRBV6-5
d_gene: TRBD2
abundance: once
CDR3nt: TGTGCCAGCAGTTCGACTAGCGGGAGGGCCAATGAGCAGTTCTTC
CDR3aa: CASSSTSGRANEQFF

j_gene: TRBJ2-7
v_gene: TRBV3-1/TRBV3-2
d_gene: TRBD2
abundance: -
CDR3nt: TGTGCCAGCAGCCAAGAGGCTAGCGGGAGGTTCGAGCAGTACTTC
CDR3aa: CASSQEASGRFEQYF

j_gene: TRBJ1-3
v_gene: TRBV2
d_gene: -
abundance: -
CDR3nt: TGTGCCAGCAGGGAGACAGACTCTGGAAACACCATATATTTT
CDR3aa: CASRETDSGNTIYF

j_gene: TRBJ2-1
v_gene: TRBV7-2
d_gene: -
abundance: -
CDR3nt: TGTGCCAGCAGCTTAGCTCCGGCTAGCTTCAATGAGCAGTTCTTC
CDR3aa: CASSLAPASFNEQFF

j_gene: TRBJ1-2
v_gene: TRBV5-1
d_gene: -
abundance: -
CDR3nt: TGCGCCAGCAGCTTCAGGGAGGCTAACTATGGCTACACCTTC
CDR3aa: CASSFREANYGYTF

j_gene: TRBJ2-4
v_gene: TRBV19
d_gene: -
abundance: -
CDR3nt: TGTGCCAGTAGTATATCAGGGACAACCACGATTCTAGCCAAAAACATTCAGTACTTC
CDR3aa: CASSISGTTTILAKNIQYF

j_gene: TRBJ1-5
v_gene: TRBV6-6
d_gene: TRBD1
abundance: -
CDR3nt: TGTGCCAGCAGTCCCGGACAGGGTTGGCAGCCCCAGCATTTT
CDR3aa: CASSPGQGWQPQHF

j_gene: TRBJ2-5
v_gene: TRBV5-1
d_gene: -
abundance: -
CDR3nt: TGCGCCAGCAGCGGGGTCGGGACTGCTAACCAAGAGACCCAGTACTTC
CDR3aa: CASSGVGTANQETQYF

j_gene: TRBJ2-5
v_gene: TRBV5-4
d_gene: -
abundance: -
CDR3nt: TGTGCCAGCAGCCCCCGCCCAGGGGAGACCCAGTACTTC
CDR3aa: CASSPRPGETQYF

j_gene: TRBJ2-1
v_gene: TRBV5-1
d_gene: -
abundance: -
CDR3nt: TGCGCCAGCAGCCGACTCGGAAGATTCGATGAGCAGTTCTTC
CDR3aa: CASSRLGRFDEQFF

j_gene: TRBJ2-5
v_gene: TRBV25-1
d_gene: -
abundance: once
CDR3nt: TGTGCCAGCAGTGGCCAGGGGACAAGAGAGACCCAGTACTTC
CDR3aa: CASSGQGTRETQYF

j_gene: TRBJ1-5
v_gene: TRBV2
d_gene: -
abundance: -
CDR3nt: TGTGCCAGCAGTGAACTTAGCAATCAGCCCCAGCATTTT
CDR3aa: CASSELSNQPQHF

j_gene: TRBJ2-3
v_gene: TRBV7-9
d_gene: TRBD2
abundance: few
CDR3nt: TGTGCCAGCAGCGCTAATAGCGGGGATGTGGATACGCAGTATTTT
CDR3aa: CASSANSGDVDTQYF

j_gene: TRBJ2-5
v_gene: TRBV9
d_gene: TRBD1
abundance: -
CDR3nt: TGTGCCAGCAGCGTAAGGGACAGGGGAAGTCAAGAGACCCAGTACTTC
CDR3aa: CASSVRDRGSQETQYF

j_gene: TRBJ1-1
v_gene: TRBV7-9
d_gene: TRBD1
abundance: -
CDR3nt: TGTGCCAGCAGCCACCTAACAGGGGGGACTGAAGCTTTCTTT
CDR3aa: CASSHLTGGTEAFF

j_gene: TRBJ2-7
v_gene: TRBV27
d_gene: TRBD2
abundance: -
CDR3nt: TGTGCCAGCAGTTTATCGGGGACTAGCGGGAGTGGTAGCGAGCAGTACTTC
CDR3aa: CASSLSGTSGSGSEQYF

j_gene: TRBJ2-3
v_gene: TRBV6-5
d_gene: TRBD1
abundance: -
CDR3nt: TGTGCCAGCATCGCCGGGACAGGGCGGTCAGATACGCAGTATTTT
CDR3aa: CASIAGTGRSDTQYF

j_gene: TRBJ2-5
v_gene: TRBV27
d_gene: -
abundance: -
CDR3nt: TGTGCCAGCTCACGTCAGACAGCAGGGCCAGAGACCCAGTACTTC
CDR3aa: CASSRQTAGPETQYF

j_gene: TRBJ1-4
v_gene: TRBV15
d_gene: -
abundance: -
CDR3nt: TGTGCCACCAGCAGTCCTATTTGGGTGGAGGGTGAAAAACTGTTTTTT
CDR3aa: CATSSPIWVEGEKLFF

j_gene: TRBJ1-1
v_gene: TRBV28
d_gene: -
abundance: -
CDR3nt: TGTGCCAGCAGTCTAAGAAGGGGCGAGATGAACACTGAAGCTTTCTTT
CDR3aa: CASSLRRGEMNTEAFF

j_gene: TRBJ2-1
v_gene: TRBV5-6
d_gene: TRBD2
abundance: -
CDR3nt: TGTGCCAGCAGCTCTGGGACTAGCGTTACCCGCCTCAATGAGCAGTTCTTC
CDR3aa: CASSSGTSVTRLNEQFF

j_gene: TRBJ1-6
v_gene: TRBV7-9
d_gene: -
abundance: -
CDR3nt: TGTGCCACCATGAGGGCTGGTAATTCACCCCTCCACTTT
CDR3aa: CATMRAGNSPLHF

j_gene: TRBJ2-1
v_gene: TRBV27
d_gene: -
abundance: -
CDR3nt: TGTGCCAGCACCTATAACCCAGGGTACCCCTACAATGAGCAGTTCTTC
CDR3aa: CASTYNPGYPYNEQFF

j_gene: TRBJ2-7
v_gene: TRBV30
d_gene: -
abundance: few
CDR3nt: TGTGCCTGGGCGACAGGCTACGAGCAGTACTTC
CDR3aa: CAWATGYEQYF

j_gene: TRBJ2-2
v_gene: TRBV24-1
d_gene: TRBD1
abundance: -
CDR3nt: TGTGCCACCAGTGAGAGGACAGGGGTGACCACCGGGGAGCTGTTTTTT
CDR3aa: CATSERTGVTTGELFF

j_gene: TRBJ2-7
v_gene: TRBV19
d_gene: TRBD2
abundance: -
CDR3nt: TGTGCCAGTAGTCTTGGACTAGCGGGAGGATACGAGCAGTACTTC
CDR3aa: CASSLGLAGGYEQYF

j_gene: TRBJ2-1
v_gene: TRBV6-2/TRBV6-3
d_gene: TRBD2
abundance: -
CDR3nt: TGTGCCAGCAGCCGGACTAGCGGCTATAGCTCCTACAATGAGCAGTTCTTC
CDR3aa: CASSRTSGYSSYNEQFF